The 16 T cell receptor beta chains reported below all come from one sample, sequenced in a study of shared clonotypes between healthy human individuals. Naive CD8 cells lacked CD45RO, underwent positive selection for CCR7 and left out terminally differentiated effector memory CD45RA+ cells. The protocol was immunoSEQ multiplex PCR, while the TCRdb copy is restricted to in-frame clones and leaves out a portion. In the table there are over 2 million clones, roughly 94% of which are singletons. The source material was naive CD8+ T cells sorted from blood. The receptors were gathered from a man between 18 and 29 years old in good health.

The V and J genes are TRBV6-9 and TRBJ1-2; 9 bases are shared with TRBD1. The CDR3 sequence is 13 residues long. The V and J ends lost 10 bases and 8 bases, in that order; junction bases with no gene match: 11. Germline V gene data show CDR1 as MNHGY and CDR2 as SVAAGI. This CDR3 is CAISEGDREGYTF. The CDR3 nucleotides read TGTGCCATATCGGAGGGGGACAGGGAAGGCTACACCTTC.

The CDR3 DNA reads as TGCAGCGCCCGAGGACAGGATTATGGCTACACCTTC. Protein product: CSARGQDYGYTF. The genes are TRBV29-1 and TRBJ1-2, with TRBD1 matching over 7 bases. Per the germline V gene, CDR1 is SQVTM and CDR2 is ANQGSEA. The V and J ends lost 7 bases and 5 bases, in that order; junction bases with no gene match: 7. The CDR3 contains 12 residues.

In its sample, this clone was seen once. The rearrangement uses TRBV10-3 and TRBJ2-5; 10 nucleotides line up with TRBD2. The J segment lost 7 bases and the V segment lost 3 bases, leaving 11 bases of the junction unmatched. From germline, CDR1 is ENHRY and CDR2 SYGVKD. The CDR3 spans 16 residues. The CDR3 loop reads CAISEVPSGGLMTQYF. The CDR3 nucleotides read TGTGCCATCAGTGAAGTTCCTAGCGGGGGTCTTATGACCCAGTACTTC.

Written as DNA, the CDR3 is TGTGCCAGCAGATTAGGGGGAACTAGGCAGCCCCAGCATTTT. This sequence encodes CASRLGGTRQPQHF. The rearrangement uses TRBV27 and TRBJ1-5; D might be TRBD1 (6 bases). The V gene lost 6 bases and the J gene lost 7 bases, with 16 bases spanning the gap. The CDR3 runs to 14 residues. Germline V gives CDR1 MNHEY, CDR2 SMNVEV (reference sequence).

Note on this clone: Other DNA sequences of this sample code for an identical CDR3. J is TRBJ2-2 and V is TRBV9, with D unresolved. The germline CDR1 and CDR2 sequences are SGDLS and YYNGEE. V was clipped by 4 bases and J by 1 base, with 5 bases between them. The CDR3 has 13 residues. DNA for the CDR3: TGTGCCAGCAGCCTAATGAACACCGGGGAGCTGTTTTTT. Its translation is CASSLMNTGELFF.

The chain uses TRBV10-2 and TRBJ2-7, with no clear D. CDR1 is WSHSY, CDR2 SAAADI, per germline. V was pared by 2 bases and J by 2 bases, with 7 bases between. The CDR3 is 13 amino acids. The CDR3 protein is CASSETPAYEQYF. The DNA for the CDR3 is TGCGCCAGCAGTGAGACTCCCGCCTACGAGCAGTACTTC.

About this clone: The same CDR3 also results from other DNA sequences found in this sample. The CDR3 DNA reads TGTGCCAGCAGCTTAACTAGCGGGGGGTACAATGAGCAGTTCTTC. Amino acids: CASSLTSGGYNEQFF. This chain links TRBV7-6 with TRBJ2-1; 12 bases are shared with TRBD2. Germline V CDR1 and CDR2: SGHVS, FNYEAQ. CDR3 length: 15 amino acids. The J segment lost 4 bases and the V segment lost 2 bases, leaving 0 bases of the junction unmatched.

The CDR3 loop reads CSVEWGTEAFF. Here the CDR3 DNA reads TGCAGCGTTGAATGGGGAACTGAAGCTTTCTTT. V is TRBV29-1 and J is TRBJ1-1, with D uncertain. There are 11 residues in the CDR3. Germline V gene sequence: CDR1 SQVTM, CDR2 ANQGSEA. V lost 2 bases and J 5 bases, leaving 6 bases between the germline ends.

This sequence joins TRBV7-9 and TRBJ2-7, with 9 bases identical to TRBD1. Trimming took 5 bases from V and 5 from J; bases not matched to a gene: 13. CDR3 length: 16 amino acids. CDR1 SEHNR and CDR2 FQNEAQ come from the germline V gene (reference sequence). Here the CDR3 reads CASSLLPGTGFHEQYF. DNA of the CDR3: TGTGCCAGCAGCCTTTTGCCCGGGACAGGGTTCCACGAGCAGTACTTC.

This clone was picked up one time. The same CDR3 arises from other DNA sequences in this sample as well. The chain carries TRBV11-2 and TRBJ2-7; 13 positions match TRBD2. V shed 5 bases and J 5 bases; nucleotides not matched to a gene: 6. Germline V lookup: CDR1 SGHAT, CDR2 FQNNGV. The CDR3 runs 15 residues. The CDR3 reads CASSGGTSGMNEQYF. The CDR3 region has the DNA TGTGCCAGCAGCGGTGGGACTAGCGGGATGAACGAGCAGTACTTC. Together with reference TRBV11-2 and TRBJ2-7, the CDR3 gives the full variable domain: EAGVAQSPRYKIIEKRQSVAFWCNPISGHATLYWYQQILGQGPKLLIQFQNNGVVDDSQLPKDRFSAERLKGVDSTLKIQPAKLEDSAVYLCASSGGTSGMNEQYFGPGTRLTVT.

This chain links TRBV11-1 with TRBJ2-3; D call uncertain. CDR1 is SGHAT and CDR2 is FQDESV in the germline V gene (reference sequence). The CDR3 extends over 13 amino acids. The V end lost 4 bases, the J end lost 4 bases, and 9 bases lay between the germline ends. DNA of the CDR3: TGTGCCAGCAGCTCCGGACCCCCAGATACGCAGTATTTT. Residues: CASSSGPPDTQYF.

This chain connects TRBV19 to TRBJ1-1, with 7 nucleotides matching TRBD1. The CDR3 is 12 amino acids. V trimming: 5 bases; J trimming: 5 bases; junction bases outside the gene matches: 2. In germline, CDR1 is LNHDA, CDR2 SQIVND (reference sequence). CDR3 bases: TGTGCCAGTAGTCAGGGGGTTACTGAAGCTTTCTTT. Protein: CASSQGVTEAFF.

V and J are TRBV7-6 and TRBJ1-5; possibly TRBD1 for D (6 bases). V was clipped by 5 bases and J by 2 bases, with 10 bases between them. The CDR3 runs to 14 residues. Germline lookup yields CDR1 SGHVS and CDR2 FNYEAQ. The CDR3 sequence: CASSPEGGNQPQHF. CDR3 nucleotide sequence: TGTGCCAGCAGCCCCGAGGGGGGCAATCAGCCCCAGCATTTT.

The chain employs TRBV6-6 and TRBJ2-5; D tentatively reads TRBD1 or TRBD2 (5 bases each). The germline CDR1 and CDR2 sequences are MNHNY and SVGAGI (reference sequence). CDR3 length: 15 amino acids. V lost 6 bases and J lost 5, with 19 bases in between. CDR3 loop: CASSTIGGVGETQYF. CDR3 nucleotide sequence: TGTGCCAGCAGCACCATTGGGGGAGTCGGCGAGACCCAGTACTTC.

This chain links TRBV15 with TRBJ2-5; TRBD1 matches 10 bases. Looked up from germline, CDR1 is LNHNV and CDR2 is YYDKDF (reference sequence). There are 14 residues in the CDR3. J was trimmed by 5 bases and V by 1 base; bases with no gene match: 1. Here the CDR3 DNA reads TGTGCCACCAGCAGAGTGGACAGGGGGGAGACCCAGTACTTC. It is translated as CATSRVDRGETQYF.

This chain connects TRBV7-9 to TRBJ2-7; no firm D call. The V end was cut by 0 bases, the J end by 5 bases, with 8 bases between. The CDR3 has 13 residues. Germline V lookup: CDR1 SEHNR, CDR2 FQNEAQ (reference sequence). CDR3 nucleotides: TGTGCCAGCAGCTTAGCGCCCGTAAACGAGCAGTACTTC. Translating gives CASSLAPVNEQYF.